The 26 T cell receptor beta chains given below trace back to one sample, sequenced in a study of T-cell reconstitution after alpha-beta-depleted transplantation in children. It was with unique molecular identifiers that the TCRbeta library was prepared. TCRdb redid the calling of the PCR reads with MiXCR, one entry per CDR3 protein. The data show approximately 390,000 distinct CDR3 sequences, roughly a tenth seen once. The material was PBMCs from the stem cell graft donor, obtained from the stem cell graft. The receptors shown here come from a human donor who donated a stem cell graft to a child with acute myeloid leukemia.

The rearrangement uses TRBV6-1 and TRBJ2-1, with 7 bases matching TRBD1. The CDR3 totals 17 residues. V was pared by 6 bases and J by 11 bases, with 22 bases of the junction left unmatched. The germline V gene encodes CDR1 MNHNS and CDR2 SASEGT. CDR3 sequence reads: CASSLSRDSFGREQQFF. CDR3 sequence (DNA): TGTGCCAGCAGCCTGTCCCGGGACAGTTTTGGCAGAGAACAGCAGTTCTTC.

This clonotype appeared a few times. The rearrangement joins TRBV20-1 to TRBJ2-1, with TRBD2 matching 10 bases. With V trimmed by 5 bases and J by 7 bases, 11 bases remained unmatched. CDR3 length equals 15 residues. Germline V gives CDR1 DFQATT, CDR2 SNEGSKA (reference sequence). CDR3 nucleotide sequence: TGCAGTGCTCCCTTTAGCGGGAGGTTTTTAAATGAGCAGTTCTTC. Its translation is CSAPFSGRFLNEQFF.

This clonotype was picked up a small number of times. The chain carries TRBV27 and TRBJ2-6; tentative D call: TRBD2 (5 bases). The germline gives CDR1 MNHEY, CDR2 SMNVEV (reference sequence). The CDR3 consists of 16 residues. V was cut by 7 bases and J by 0 bases, with 13 bases left in between. CDR3 nucleotide sequence: TGTGCCAGCACTCCCGGCGGGTTCTCTGGGGCCAACGTCCTGACTTTC. Its protein product is CASTPGGFSGANVLTF.

The V gene is TRBV29-1, the J gene TRBJ2-2; tentatively, D is TRBD1 or TRBD2 (6 bases each). From germline, CDR1 is SQVTM and CDR2 ANQGSEA. V shed 6 bases and J shed 3 bases, with 17 bases lying between them. The CDR3 spans 15 residues. CDR3: CSVFPGAGDTGELFF. The CDR3 DNA reads TGCAGCGTCTTTCCGGGGGCCGGAGACACCGGGGAGCTGTTTTTT.

CDR3 bases: TGTGCCAGCAGTTTTGTCCCGCTCTTAGAAGGAGAGACCCAGTACTTC. Its translation: CASSFVPLLEGETQYF. The gene calls are TRBV12-3 or TRBV12-4 and TRBJ2-5, with D uncertain. CDR3 size: 16 residues. V was shortened by 3 bases and J by 4 bases, with 18 bases between the two germline ends.

This clonotype was detected a few times. The chain joins TRBV7-8 to TRBJ2-5; 7 bases agree with TRBD2. The CDR3 is 13 amino acids. Losses at the gene ends were 5 bases for V and 7 bases for J; bases not matched to a gene: 7. Germline CDR1 reads SGHVS; CDR2 reads FQNEAQ. Here the CDR3 reads CASSTGTTGTQYF. In DNA, the CDR3 is TGTGCCAGCAGCACCGGGACTACCGGGACCCAGTACTTC.

This sequence joins TRBV7-9 and TRBJ2-3, with unresolved D. This CDR3 comprises 15 residues. Trimming took off 4 bases at V and 0 bases at J, with 11 bases between the two ends. Germline CDR1 is SEHNR and CDR2 is FQNEAQ (reference sequence). As DNA, the CDR3 is TGTGCCAGCAGCTCCTCGAGCGCCAGCACAGATACGCAGTATTTT. It is translated as CASSSSSASTDTQYF.

This clonotype was detected only a few times. The chain employs TRBV4-1 and TRBJ2-7; D is perhaps TRBD2 (6 bases). The germline gives CDR1 MGHRA, CDR2 YSYEKL. The CDR3 runs to 16 residues. Deletions cut 4 bases from V and 1 base from J, with 17 bases between. The CDR3 loop reads CASSPSRGSGSYEQYF. The CDR3 DNA is TGCGCCAGCAGCCCATCCCGGGGTAGCGGATCCTACGAGCAGTACTTC.

The chain has TRBV2 and TRBJ2-5; 7 bases agree with TRBD1. Germline V gives CDR1 SNHLY, CDR2 FYNNEI. J lost 5 bases, V lost 3 bases, and 9 bases had no gene match. This CDR3 contains 15 residues. The CDR3, as DNA: TGTGCCAGCAGTGATATAGGGGGCCCGACGGAGACCCAGTACTTC. Translating it yields CASSDIGGPTETQYF.

The CDR3 nucleotides are TGTGCCAGCAGCTCAACGACTGTGGCCAAAAACATTCAGTACTTC. Its protein product is CASSSTTVAKNIQYF. This chain uses TRBV5-4 with TRBJ2-4; the D is unclear. The V end lost 3 bases, the J end lost 1 base, and 11 bases lay between the germline ends. This CDR3 has 15 residues. Germline lookup yields CDR1 SGHNT and CDR2 YYREEE (reference sequence). Drawing the rest from reference TRBV5-4 and TRBJ2-4, the complete variable domain is ETGVTQSPTHLIKTRGQQVTLRCSSQSGHNTVSWYQQALGQGPQFIFQYYREEENGRGNFPPRFSGLQFPNYSSELNVNALELDDSALYLCASSSTTVAKNIQYFGAGTRLSVL.

This clonotype came up a few times. V is TRBV2 and J is TRBJ2-3; 11 bases line up with TRBD2. V trimming: 3 bases; J trimming: 3 bases; junction bases outside the gene matches: 5. The CDR3 runs to 16 residues. CDR1 is SNHLY, CDR2 FYNNEI, per germline. CDR3 loop: CASSERGLAGTDTQYF. In DNA form, the CDR3 reads TGTGCCAGCAGTGAGAGAGGACTAGCGGGTACAGATACGCAGTATTTT.

This clonotype has a handful of counts. The chain employs TRBV5-8 and TRBJ2-5; no reliable D call. Germline V lookup: CDR1 SGHTS, CDR2 YDEGEE. The length of the CDR3 is 13 residues. Trimming removed 4 bases from V and 7 bases from J, with 14 bases in between. As DNA, the CDR3 is TGTGCCAGCAGCCCCGCTCGGGTGGGGACCCAGTACTTC. It is translated as CASSPARVGTQYF.

This clonotype was detected many times. The J gene is TRBJ2-5, the V gene TRBV7-2; 8 bases fit TRBD2. V shed 8 bases, J shed 0 bases, and the junction held 14 bases outside the gene matches. CDR1 and CDR2 from the germline V gene are SGHTA and FQGNSA. This CDR3 comprises 17 residues. CDR3 region: CASGTRGTRGDQETQYF. CDR3 nucleotide sequence: TGTGCCAGCGGAACCCGAGGGACTAGGGGGGACCAAGAGACCCAGTACTTC.

This clonotype was picked up many times. V gene TRBV12-3 or TRBV12-4 combines with J gene TRBJ2-2, with 9 bases that match TRBD2. Unmatched junction bases numbered 6, after V lost 8 bases and J lost 5 bases. The length of the CDR3 is 14 residues. For the CDR3, the DNA is TGTGCCAGCCGGCTAGCGGGGCGAACCGGGGAGCTGTTTTTT. Translation gives CASRLAGRTGELFF.

The V gene is TRBV20-1, the J gene TRBJ1-2; perhaps TRBD1 as D (6 bases). V was clipped by 0 bases and J by 5 bases, with 13 bases between them. The CDR3 extends over 14 amino acids. Germline V gives CDR1 DFQATT, CDR2 SNEGSKA (reference sequence). For the CDR3, the DNA is TGCAGTGCTAGAGATCAGGGGCGGACATATGGCTACACCTTC. Residues: CSARDQGRTYGYTF.

The V call is TRBV3-1, the J call TRBJ2-6; 7 nucleotides agree with TRBD1. Germline lookup yields CDR1 LGHDT and CDR2 YNNKEL (reference sequence). The V and J ends lost 4 bases and 0 bases, in that order; junction bases with no gene match: 12. The CDR3 covers 19 residues. Written as DNA, the CDR3 is TGTGCCAGCAGCCGGACGACAGGGTCCCCTTTCTCTGGGGCCAACGTCCTGACTTTC. Protein: CASSRTTGSPFSGANVLTF. The variable domain in full, with the rest retrieved from reference TRBV3-1 and TRBJ2-6, is DTAVSQTPKYLVTQMGNDKSIKCEQNLGHDTMYWYKQDSKKFLKIMFSYNNKELIINETVPNRFSPKSPDKAHLNLHINSLELGDSAVYFCASSRTTGSPFSGANVLTFGAGSRLTVL.

This clonotype was found many times. This chain joins TRBV10-3 and TRBJ1-2; TRBD1 aligns across 7 bases. The germline gives CDR1 ENHRY, CDR2 SYGVKD. The CDR3 is made up of 13 amino acids. V lost 4 bases, J lost 8 bases, and 7 bases stayed unmatched. The CDR3 here is CAISAMTGHGYTF. In DNA, the CDR3 is TGTGCCATCAGTGCTATGACAGGGCACGGCTACACCTTC.

This clonotype turned up a few times. The rearrangement links TRBV7-2 to TRBJ2-7, with unresolved D. The CDR3 extends over 14 amino acids. Looked up from germline, CDR1 is SGHTA and CDR2 is FQGNSA. The ends were cut back, 5 bases at V and 0 bases at J, with 11 bases in the middle. Written as DNA, the CDR3 is TGTGCCAGCAGCCAAGGGTGGGGCTCCTACGAGCAGTACTTC. It is translated as CASSQGWGSYEQYF. Together with reference TRBV7-2 and TRBJ2-7, the CDR3 gives the full variable domain: GAGVSQSPSNKVTEKGKDVELRCDPISGHTALYWYRQSLGQGLEFLIYFQGNSAPDKSGLPSDRFSAERTGGSVSTLTIQRTQQEDSAVYLCASSQGWGSYEQYFGPGTRLTVT.

The chain employs TRBV6-1 and TRBJ2-7, with unresolved D. This CDR3 is built from 11 residues. The germline V gene encodes CDR1 MNHNS and CDR2 SASEGT. V lost 1 base and J lost 3, with 1 base in between. CDR3 loop: CASSEGYEQYV. DNA for the CDR3: TGTGCCAGCAGTGAAGGCTACGAGCAGTACGTC.

This rearrangement joins TRBV20-1 to TRBJ2-1; D might be TRBD1 (5 bases). Trimming removed 3 bases from V and 11 bases from J, with 11 bases in between. The CDR3 has 11 amino acids. Germline V lookup: CDR1 DFQATT, CDR2 SNEGSKA (reference sequence). The CDR3 reads CSARVPGQQFF. CDR3 bases: TGCAGTGCTAGGGTTCCAGGGCAGCAGTTCTTC.

The J gene is TRBJ1-6, the V gene TRBV7-6; tentative D call: TRBD1 (6 bases). Per germline, CDR1 SGHVS and CDR2 FNYEAQ. The CDR3 runs 13 residues. Trimming cost V 1 base and J 9 bases, with 7 bases left between them. CDR3 in amino acids: CASSLEGVSPLHF. CDR3 DNA sequence: TGTGCCAGCAGCTTAGAGGGGGTTTCACCCCTCCACTTT. Together with reference TRBV7-6 and TRBJ1-6, the CDR3 gives the full variable domain: GAGVSQSPRYKVTKRGQDVALRCDPISGHVSLYWYRQALGQGPEFLTYFNYEAQQDKSGLPNDRFSAERPEGSISTLTIQRTEQRDSAMYRCASSLEGVSPLHFGNGTRLTVT.

This clonotype showed up many times. The chain carries TRBV5-1 and TRBJ2-1; D may be TRBD1 or TRBD2 (5 bases each). The germline CDR1 and CDR2 sequences are SGHRS and YFSETQ. The CDR3 has 14 amino acids. V lost 1 base to trimming and J lost 8 bases, with 13 bases between them. The CDR3 loop is CASSLTRGNDEQFF. CDR3 bases: TGCGCCAGCAGCTTGACGAGGGGAAACGATGAGCAGTTCTTC. The whole variable domain, filled in from reference TRBV5-1 and TRBJ2-1, reads KAGVTQTPRYLIKTRGQQVTLSCSPISGHRSVSWYQQTPGQGLQFLFEYFSETQRNKGNFPGRFSGRQFSNSRSEMNVSTLELGDSALYLCASSLTRGNDEQFFGPGTRLTVL.

This chain connects TRBV5-6 to TRBJ2-5; TRBD1 agrees at 10 bases. After removal of 1 base from V and 5 bases from J, the junction contained 8 bases not matched to a gene. This CDR3 contains 16 residues. In germline, CDR1 is SGHDT, CDR2 YYEEEE. Here the CDR3 reads CASSLRQGAGLETQYF. For the CDR3, the DNA is TGTGCCAGCAGCTTGAGACAGGGGGCAGGTTTGGAGACCCAGTACTTC.

This clonotype was seen many times. The chain joins TRBV6-1 to TRBJ2-1, with D tentatively TRBD1 (5 bases). CDR1 and CDR2 from the germline V gene are MNHNS and SASEGT. V was pared by 1 base and J by 7 bases, with 11 bases between. The CDR3 is 14 residues long. Here the CDR3 reads CASSEGGHLNEQFF. The DNA for the CDR3 is TGTGCCAGCAGTGAAGGGGGCCACCTTAATGAGCAGTTCTTC.

Remarks on this clonotype: The junction shows a germline mismatch at one end, possibly a read error. The chain joins TRBV13 to TRBJ2-6, with D perhaps matching TRBD2 (6 bases). The V gene's germline CDR1 is PRHDT and CDR2 FYEKMQ (reference sequence). The CDR3 totals 16 residues. The CDR3 DNA follows: TGTGCCAGCAGCCCCCGTTGGGGGGTTGGGGCCGACGTCCTGACTTTC. Its protein is CASSPRWGVGADVLTF.

Only a few counts were recorded for this clonotype. J is TRBJ2-3 and V is TRBV9, with 12 bases lining up with TRBD1. CDR3 size: 17 residues. Germline V CDR1 and CDR2: SGDLS, YYNGEE. J gave up 4 bases and V 2 bases, and 8 bases lay outside the gene matches. CDR3 nucleotide sequence: TGTGCCAGCAGCGTGTCCCCGGGACAGGGGGCAGCAGATACGCAGTATTTT. Protein product: CASSVSPGQGAADTQYF.